The 25 T cell receptor beta chains below were found in one sample sequenced in a study of T cell responses to AZD1222 COVID-19 vaccine (dated by TCRdb to about 2021). The time point label, read with the paper, signifies: baseline before first vaccination. Library preparation used the immunoSEQ multiplex PCR assay. As stored in TCRdb, this immuneACCESS dataset retains in-frame rearrangements with V and J assigned. A fraction of the clones does not appear; measured against another copy, unresolved V genes explain less than half of the discrepancy, and the remainder lacks a known reason. This sample lists 150,000 to 180,000 clones; roughly nine tenths were detected once. The leading ten clones occupy approximately 20% of the sample. This specimen was peripheral blood, taken on day 0 of AZD1222 vaccination. These receptors came from an adult in good health.

The chain employs TRBV4-3 and TRBJ2-1; D possibly uses TRBD1 or TRBD2 (6 bases each). Germline assignment: CDR1 LGHNA and CDR2 YSLEER. This CDR3 contains 16 residues. Trimming cost V 0 bases and J 5 bases, with 14 bases left between them. CDR3 nucleotide sequence: TGCGCCAGCAGCCAAGATCTTGGGGGGCTCAACAATGAGCAGTTCTTC. It translates to CASSQDLGGLNNEQFF.

The chain links TRBV7-8 to TRBJ2-7; 8 bases align to TRBD2. V gave up 0 bases and J gave up 4 bases; unmatched junction bases: 17. This CDR3 has 19 residues. Germline V gene lookup returns CDR1 SGHVS and CDR2 FQNEAQ. Written as DNA, the CDR3 is TGTGCCAGCAGCTTAGCGTCGGGTCGGGGGGGCCAGATGTTTTACGAGCAGTACTTC. Translation gives CASSLASGRGGQMFYEQYF.

This chain uses TRBV3-1 (or the pseudogene TRBV3-2) with TRBJ1-6; TRBD1 agrees at 9 bases. CDR1 LGHDT and CDR2 YNNKEL come from the germline V gene (reference sequence). This CDR3 has 15 residues. V trimming: 0 bases; J trimming: 7 bases; junction bases outside the gene matches: 1. The CDR3 loop reads CASSQDGTGNSPLHF. The CDR3 DNA follows: TGTGCCAGCAGCCAAGACGGGACAGGGAATTCACCCCTCCACTTT.

This chain joins TRBV5-4 and TRBJ1-2, with D possibly matching TRBD1 (5 bases). Germline values: CDR1 SGHNT, CDR2 YYREEE (reference sequence). Between the trimmed V and J ends, which lost 6 bases and 3 bases, there was a span of 12 bases. The CDR3 consists of 13 residues. The chain's CDR3 is CASTGLFHYGYTF. The CDR3 DNA reads TGTGCCAGCACAGGGTTATTCCACTATGGCTACACCTTC.

This chain uses TRBV28 with TRBJ1-4; tentatively, D is TRBD1 (5 bases). V was shortened by 5 bases and J by 10 bases, with 14 bases between the two germline ends. Germline CDR1 and CDR2: MDHEN and SYDVKM. The CDR3 has 13 amino acids. The CDR3 DNA is TGTGCCAGCAGTGGCCGGGGGGGGTTAAAACTGTTTTTT. This sequence encodes CASSGRGGLKLFF.

The chain joins TRBV27 to TRBJ2-1; 8 bases are a match to TRBD2. V lost 3 bases to trimming and J lost 6 bases; unmatched junction nucleotides: 7. The CDR3 is made up of 15 amino acids. Germline V lookup: CDR1 MNHEY, CDR2 SMNVEV (reference sequence). The CDR3 nucleotides are TGTGCCAGCAGTTTGGGGTCTAGCGGGCTCAATGAGCAGTTCTTC. Translating gives CASSLGSSGLNEQFF.

This sequence joins TRBV19 and TRBJ1-3, with D uncertain. Trimming took off 4 bases at V and 2 bases at J, with 6 bases between the two ends. Germline V lookup: CDR1 LNHDA, CDR2 SQIVND (reference sequence). CDR3 length: 13 amino acids. For the CDR3, the DNA is TGTGCCAGTAGTAAGCGGCCTGGAAACACCATATATTTT. Translation: CASSKRPGNTIYF.

The rearrangement uses TRBV3-1 (or the pseudogene TRBV3-2) and TRBJ1-4; weak D call: TRBD1 (5 bases). Germline CDR1 and CDR2: LGHDT and YNNKEL (reference sequence). The CDR3 length is 15 residues. V lost 4 bases and J lost 0, with 9 bases in between. CDR3 in DNA: TGTGCCAGCAGCCCCCAGGGCGCAACTAATGAAAAACTGTTTTTT. Translation gives CASSPQGATNEKLFF.

This chain uses TRBV7-2 with TRBJ1-2; a weak D match, TRBD1 (6 bases). The CDR3 spans 16 residues. Trimming stripped 2 bases from V and 2 bases from J, with 15 bases between. CDR1 is SGHTA and CDR2 is FQGNSA in the germline V gene. The CDR3 sequence: CASSLRGGRENYGYTF. The CDR3, as DNA: TGTGCCAGCAGCTTACGTGGGGGCAGGGAGAACTATGGCTACACCTTC.

This sequence joins TRBV9 and TRBJ1-1, with 7 positions matching TRBD1. V lost 2 bases to trimming and J lost 7 bases; unmatched junction nucleotides: 8. Germline CDR1 SGDLS, CDR2 YYNGEE. This CDR3 contains 14 residues. The CDR3 region is CASSVEEGGIEAFF. CDR3 DNA: TGTGCCAGCAGCGTCGAGGAAGGGGGCATTGAAGCTTTCTTT. The whole variable domain, filled in from reference TRBV9 and TRBJ1-1, reads DSGVTQTPKHLITATGQRVTLRCSPRSGDLSVYWYQQSLDQGLQFLIQYYNGEERAKGNILERFSAQQFPDLHSELNLSSLELGDSALYFCASSVEEGGIEAFFGQGTRLTVV.

The chain is built from TRBV29-1 and TRBJ2-5, with 9 nucleotides matching TRBD1. V dropped 6 bases and J dropped 3; count of bases not matched to a gene: 11. The CDR3 length is 15 residues. Germline V CDR1 and CDR2: SQVTM, ANQGSEA. The CDR3 here is CSVDPGQGIKETQYF. The CDR3 DNA reads as TGCAGCGTGGACCCGGGACAGGGAATAAAAGAGACCCAGTACTTC.

The V gene is TRBV5-1, the J gene TRBJ1-4; TRBD1 aligns across 8 bases. The CDR3 runs 14 residues. The trim removed 7 bases at V and 7 bases at J, leaving 9 bases unmatched. Germline CDR1 and CDR2: SGHRS and YFSETQ. CDR3 sequence: CASGPGGVREKLFF. The CDR3 nucleotides read TGCGCCAGCGGCCCAGGGGGCGTTCGTGAAAAACTGTTTTTT.

The V and J genes are TRBV7-2 and TRBJ1-4; no clear D gene. Trimming removed 1 base at V and 7 bases at J, with 13 bases between. The length of the CDR3 is 15 residues. Germline V gene lookup returns CDR1 SGHTA and CDR2 FQGNSA. This CDR3 is CASSLVQTFTEKLFF. DNA of the CDR3: TGTGCCAGCAGCTTAGTTCAGACATTTACTGAAAAACTGTTTTTT.

The rearrangement uses TRBV5-8 and TRBJ2-7; 14 bases map to TRBD2. Germline V CDR1 and CDR2: SGHTS, YDEGEE. V trimming: 2 bases; J trimming: 5 bases; junction bases outside the gene matches: 6. The CDR3 consists of 16 residues. The CDR3 loop is CASSFRTSGRRNEQYF. DNA of the CDR3: TGTGCCAGCAGCTTCCGGACTAGCGGGAGGAGAAACGAGCAGTACTTC. Combining the CDR3 with reference TRBV5-8 and TRBJ2-7 gives the whole variable domain EAGVTQSPTHLIKTRGQQATLRCSPISGHTSVYWYQQALGLGLQFLLWYDEGEERNRGNFPPRFSGRQFPNYSSELNVNALELEDSALYLCASSFRTSGRRNEQYFGPGTRLTVT.

The CDR3 nucleotides are TGTGCCAGCAGCTTGGACGGGGGCCCCTACAATGAGCAGTTCTTC. Residues: CASSLDGGPYNEQFF. The rearrangement links TRBV7-2 to TRBJ2-1; D may be TRBD1 or TRBD2 (6 bases each). The V and J ends lost 3 bases and 2 bases respectively, with 11 bases between them. The CDR3 is 15 amino acids. The germline V gene has CDR1 SGHTA and CDR2 FQGNSA.

This clone was detected only a few times. CDR3 sequence: CASSPTSGGLFF. For the CDR3, the DNA is TGTGCCAGCAGTCCTACTAGCGGGGGCTTGTTCTTC. The gene calls are TRBV2 and TRBJ2-1; TRBD2 matches at 11 bases. The V gene end was trimmed by 5 bases and the J gene end by 15 bases; junction bases not matched to a gene: 6. Germline V gives CDR1 SNHLY, CDR2 FYNNEI. The CDR3 consists of 12 residues.

The rearrangement links TRBV28 to TRBJ1-2; 10 bases are shared with TRBD1. Losses at the gene ends were 5 bases for V and 6 bases for J; bases not matched to a gene: 9. CDR1 MDHEN and CDR2 SYDVKM come from the germline V gene. This CDR3 is 15 amino acids long. This CDR3 is CASSLRGDRGHGYTF. Written as DNA, the CDR3 is TGTGCCAGCAGTCTCCGGGGTGACAGGGGGCATGGCTACACCTTC.

The V call is TRBV4-1, the J call TRBJ1-5, with D possibly being TRBD1 (6 bases). The germline V and J ends were trimmed by 4 bases and 6 bases, with 16 bases remaining between them. From germline, CDR1 is MGHRA and CDR2 YSYEKL. This CDR3 is 15 amino acids long. The CDR3 here is CASSPQEGGRQPQHF. CDR3 nucleotides: TGCGCCAGCAGCCCCCAAGAGGGGGGTCGTCAGCCCCAGCATTTT.

In regard to this clone: The junction departs from the called germline gene at one end, perhaps through a read error. The V and J genes are TRBV7-7 and TRBJ2-5, with TRBD1 as a possible D gene (5 bases). Germline CDR1 is SSHAT and CDR2 is FNYEAQ (reference sequence). The CDR3 covers 13 residues. DNA of the CDR3: TGTGCTAGCAGCTTAGTGCAGGGAGAGACCCAGTACTTC. Protein: CASSLVQGETQYF. Together with reference TRBV7-7 and TRBJ2-5, the CDR3 gives the full variable domain: GAGVSQSPRYKVTKRGQDVTLRCDPISSHATLYWYQQALGQGPEFLTYFNYEAQPDKSGLPSDRFSAERPEGSISTLTIQRTEQRDSAMYRCASSLVQGETQYFGPGTRLLVL.

This clone was found once. The V call is TRBV11-3, the J call TRBJ1-3; perhaps TRBD1 as D (6 bases). The germline gives CDR1 SGHNT, CDR2 YENEEA. V was clipped by 8 bases and J by 1 base, with 15 bases between them. The CDR3 spans 15 residues. DNA of the CDR3: TGTGCCAGCGGGAAGGGGGGATTTTCTGGAAACACCATATATTTT. It yields the protein CASGKGGFSGNTIYF.

V and J are TRBV19 and TRBJ1-6; 7 nucleotides agree with TRBD1. The CDR3 contains 15 residues. Per germline, CDR1 LNHDA and CDR2 SQIVND (reference sequence). Trimming at V came to 6 bases and at J to 7 bases, leaving 9 bases not matched to a gene. This CDR3 reads CASRGAGTANSPLHF. CDR3 in DNA: TGTGCCAGTAGGGGAGCCGGGACAGCAAATTCACCCCTCCACTTT.

The V gene is TRBV4-3, the J gene TRBJ1-1; D may be TRBD1 (5 bases). CDR3 size: 15 residues. The germline gives CDR1 LGHNA, CDR2 YSLEER. Trimming cost V 4 bases and J 7 bases, with 19 bases left between them. Here the CDR3 reads CASSPQSRGRGEAFF. The CDR3 nucleotides read TGCGCCAGCAGCCCCCAATCCCGGGGAAGGGGTGAAGCTTTCTTT.

The V call is TRBV13, the J call TRBJ2-3; D may be TRBD2 (6 bases). CDR1 and CDR2 (germline): PRHDT, FYEKMQ (reference sequence). V lost 4 bases and J lost 1, with 6 bases in between. This CDR3 is built from 13 residues. The CDR3 nucleotides read TGTGCCAGCAGCTCTAGCGGCACAGATACGCAGTATTTT. This translates into CASSSSGTDTQYF.

This clone appeared once. The chain couples TRBV7-2 to TRBJ1-3, with D possibly matching TRBD1 (5 bases). V lost 0 bases to trimming and J lost 2 bases, with 14 bases between them. CDR3 length: 17 amino acids. CDR1 SGHTA and CDR2 FQGNSA come from the germline V gene. The CDR3 loop is CASSLAPAGIPGNTIYF. The CDR3 region has the DNA TGTGCCAGCAGCTTAGCCCCGGCAGGGATCCCTGGAAACACCATATATTTT.

The chain joins TRBV27 to TRBJ1-1, with unresolved D. V shed 3 bases and J shed 1 base, with 6 bases lying between them. Germline-derived CDR1 and CDR2 are MNHEY and SMNVEV (reference sequence). The CDR3 runs to 13 residues. The CDR3 nucleotides read TGTGCCAGCAGTTTCTGGTCGAACACTGAAGCTTTCTTT. It codes for CASSFWSNTEAFF.